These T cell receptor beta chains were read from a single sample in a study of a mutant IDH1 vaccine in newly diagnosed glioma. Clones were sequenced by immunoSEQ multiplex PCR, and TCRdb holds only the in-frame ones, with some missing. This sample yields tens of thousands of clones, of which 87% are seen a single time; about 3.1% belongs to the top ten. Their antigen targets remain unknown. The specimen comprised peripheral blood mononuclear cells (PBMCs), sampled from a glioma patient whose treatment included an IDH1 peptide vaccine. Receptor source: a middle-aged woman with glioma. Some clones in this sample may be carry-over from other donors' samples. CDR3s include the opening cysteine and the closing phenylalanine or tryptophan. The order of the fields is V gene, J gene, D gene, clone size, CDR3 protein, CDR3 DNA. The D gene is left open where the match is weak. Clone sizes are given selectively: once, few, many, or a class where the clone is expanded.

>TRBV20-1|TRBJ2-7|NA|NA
CSALVTYEQYF
TGCAGTGCCTTAGTTACCTACGAGCAGTACTTC
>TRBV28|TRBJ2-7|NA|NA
CASSPGVVTGRYEQYF
TGTGCCAGCAGCCCCGGGGTGGTGACAGGACGCTACGAGCAGTACTTC
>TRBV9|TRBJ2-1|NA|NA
CASSTGTVTNEQFF
TGTGCCAGCAGCACAGGGACTGTGACGAATGAGCAGTTCTTC
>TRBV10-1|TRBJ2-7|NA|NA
CASGPSGGFLPYEQYF
TGCGCCAGCGGACCCTCGGGGGGCTTTTTGCCCTACGAGCAGTACTTC
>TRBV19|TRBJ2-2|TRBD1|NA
CASKAGTANTGELFF
TGTGCCAGTAAGGCCGGGACAGCAAACACCGGGGAGCTGTTTTTT
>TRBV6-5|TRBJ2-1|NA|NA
CASSYRGGPYNEQFF
TGTGCCAGCAGTTACAGGGGGGGCCCCTACAATGAGCAGTTCTTC
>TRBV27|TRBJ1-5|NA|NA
CASSLSTPQPQHF
TGTGCCAGCAGTTTATCGACTCCTCAGCCCCAGCATTTT
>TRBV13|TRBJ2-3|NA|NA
CASSQRATDTQYF
TGTGCCAGCAGCCAGCGGGCCACAGATACGCAGTATTTT
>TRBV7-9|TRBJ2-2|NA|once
CASSLPAENTGELFF
TGTGCCAGCAGCTTACCGGCGGAGAACACCGGGGAGCTGTTTTTT
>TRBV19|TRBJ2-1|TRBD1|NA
CASQDRGRYNEQFF
TGTGCCAGCCAAGACAGGGGGAGATACAATGAGCAGTTCTTC
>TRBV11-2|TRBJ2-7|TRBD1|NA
CASSRGTGGPYEQYF
TGTGCCAGCAGCCGCGGGACAGGGGGGCCCTACGAGCAGTACTTC
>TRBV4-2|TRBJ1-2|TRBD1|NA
CASSQDLRGVDGYTF
TGTGCCAGCAGCCAAGATCTCAGGGGGGTCGATGGCTACACCTTC
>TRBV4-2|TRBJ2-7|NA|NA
CASSQEEGSSYEQYF
TGTGCCAGCAGCCAAGAGGAGGGGAGCTCCTACGAGCAGTACTTC
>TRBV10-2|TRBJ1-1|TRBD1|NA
CASSPDRGLFAFF
TGCGCCAGCAGCCCTGACAGGGGGCTATTTGCTTTCTTT
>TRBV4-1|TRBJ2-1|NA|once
CASSQDEELPYNEQFF
TGCGCCAGCAGCCAAGATGAGGAGCTCCCCTACAATGAGCAGTTCTTC
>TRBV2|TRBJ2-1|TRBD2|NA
CASSSSGGYNELEFF
TGTGCCAGCAGCTCTAGCGGGGGATACAATGAGTTGGAGTTCTTC
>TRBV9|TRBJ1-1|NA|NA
CASSVDGGTVNTEAFF
TGTGCCAGCAGCGTAGATGGGGGGACCGTGAACACTGAAGCTTTCTTT
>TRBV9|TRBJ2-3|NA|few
CASSVAGGTRDTQYF
TGTGCCAGCAGCGTAGCTGGCGGGACGAGGGATACGCAGTATTTT
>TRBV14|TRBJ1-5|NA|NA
CASSQAGTANQPQHF
TGTGCCAGCAGCCAAGCCGGGACGGCTAATCAGCCCCAGCATTTT
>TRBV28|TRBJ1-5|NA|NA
CASSLGSGVRSQHF
TGTGCCAGCAGTTTGGGGTCAGGGGTCCGGTCCCAGCATTTT
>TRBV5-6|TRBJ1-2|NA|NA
CASSPRHRELSYDGYTF
TGTGCCAGCAGCCCCAGGCACAGGGAGCTATCCTATGATGGCTACACCTTC
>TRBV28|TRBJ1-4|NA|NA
CASSSDSIGEKLFF
TGTGCCAGCAGTTCGGACAGCATAGGGGAAAAACTGTTTTTT
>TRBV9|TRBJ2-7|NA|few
CASSPSLETYEQYF
TGTGCCAGCAGCCCCTCACTAGAAACCTACGAGCAGTACTTC
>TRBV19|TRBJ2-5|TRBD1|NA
CASSIYRGGETQYF
TGTGCCAGTAGTATCTACAGGGGCGGCGAGACCCAGTACTTC
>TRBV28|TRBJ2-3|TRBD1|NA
CASREGQGSTDTQYF
TGTGCCAGCAGAGAAGGACAGGGGAGCACAGATACGCAGTATTTT
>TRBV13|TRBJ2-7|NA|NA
CASSLFWKAGYEQYF
TGTGCCAGCAGCTTATTTTGGAAAGCGGGCTACGAGCAGTACTTC
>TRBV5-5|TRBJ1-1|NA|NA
CASSLAAGIRNGGTEAFF
TGTGCCAGCAGCTTGGCGGCCGGGATTCGTAATGGGGGCACTGAAGCTTTCTTT
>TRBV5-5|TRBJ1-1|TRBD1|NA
CASSLEGTGMNTEAFF
TGTGCCAGCAGCTTGGAGGGGACAGGTATGAACACTGAAGCTTTCTTT
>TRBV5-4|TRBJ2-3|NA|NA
CASHQGGRTDTQYF
TGTGCCAGCCACCAGGGGGGGCGGACAGATACGCAGTATTTT
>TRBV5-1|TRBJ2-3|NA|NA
CASNPGLETDTQYF
TGCGCCAGCAACCCTGGACTGGAAACAGATACGCAGTATTTT
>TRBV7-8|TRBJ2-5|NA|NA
CASSLDPVQETQYF
TGTGCCAGCAGCCTAGATCCCGTCCAAGAGACCCAGTACTTC
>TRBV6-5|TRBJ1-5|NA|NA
CASSFSGDGQPQHF
TGTGCCAGCAGCTTTTCAGGGGACGGACAGCCCCAGCATTTT
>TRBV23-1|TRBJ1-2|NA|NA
CASSEQGVGTF
TGCGCCAGCAGCGAACAGGGTGTTGGCACCTTC
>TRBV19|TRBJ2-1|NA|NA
CASSMRDGNNEQFF
TGTGCCAGTAGTATGCGGGACGGGAACAATGAGCAGTTCTTC
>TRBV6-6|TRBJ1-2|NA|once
CAARATSSNYGYTF
TGTGCCGCGCGGGCCACATCCTCCAACTATGGCTACACCTTC
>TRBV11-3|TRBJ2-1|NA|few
CASSLGVWLAGSSYNEQFF
TGTGCCAGCAGCTTAGGCGTTTGGCTGGCGGGGTCCTCCTACAATGAGCAGTTCTTC
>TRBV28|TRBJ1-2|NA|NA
CASSLTGHGGYTF
TGTGCCAGCAGTTTAACGGGACACGGTGGCTACACCTTC
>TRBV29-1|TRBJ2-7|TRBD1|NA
CSVVGGDEQYF
TGCAGCGTTGTAGGGGGCGACGAGCAGTACTTC
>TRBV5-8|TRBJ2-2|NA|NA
CASSLEGQNTGELFF
TGTGCCAGCAGCTTGGAGGGACAGAACACCGGGGAGCTGTTTTTT
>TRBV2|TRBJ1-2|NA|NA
CASRNRRDYGYTF
TGTGCCAGCAGGAACCGCCGGGACTATGGCTACACCTTC
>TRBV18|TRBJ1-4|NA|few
CASSPEPTNEKLFF
TGTGCCAGCTCACCTGAACCAACTAATGAAAAACTGTTTTTT
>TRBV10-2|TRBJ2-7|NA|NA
CASRGEAAYEQYF
TGCGCCAGCAGGGGGGAAGCGGCCTACGAGCAGTACTTC
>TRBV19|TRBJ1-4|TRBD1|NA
CASSTVGQDNEKLFF
TGTGCCAGTAGTACCGTTGGACAGGATAATGAAAAACTGTTTTTT